This is a list of T cell receptor beta chains from one sample in a study of shared clonotypes between healthy human individuals. Profiled with immunoSEQ multiplex PCR; TCRdb holds only in-frame clones, not every one. The sample has about 2.3 million clones; 85% to 95% are singletons. The source material was naive CD4+ T cells from PBMCs. The receptors shown here come from a man between 18 and 29 years old in good health. Some clones in this sample may be carry-over from other donors' samples. CDR3s include the opening cysteine and the closing phenylalanine or tryptophan. A D gene is named only where the DNA matches it firmly. The listing skips clone size in some rows; elsewhere it reads once, few, many or a size class.

length: 14
J: TRBJ1-3
V: TRBV6-6
D: TRBD1
size: .
DNA: TGTGCCAGCAGTTATGAGGGGGCGGAAAACACCATATATTTT
CDR3: CASSYEGAENTIYF

length: 17
J: TRBJ1-2
V: TRBV10-3
D: TRBD1
size: .
DNA: TGTGCCATCAGGGAACCGGGACAGGGTTATGTTGGCTATGGCTACACCTTC
CDR3: CAIREPGQGYVGYGYTF

length: 15
J: TRBJ1-5
V: TRBV7-9
D: TRBD1
size: .
DNA: TGTGCCAGCAGCGGGGCAGGGGGTGTCAATCAGCCCCAGCATTTT
CDR3: CASSGAGGVNQPQHF

length: 13
J: TRBJ1-4
V: TRBV4-2
D: .
size: once
DNA: TGTGCCAGCAGCCAAGACCACCGACCGGGACTGTTTTTT
CDR3: CASSQDHRPGLFF

length: 14
J: TRBJ2-5
V: TRBV7-8
D: TRBD1
size: .
DNA: TGTGCCAGCAGCGGTTACAGGGGCGGGGAGACCCAGTACTTC
CDR3: CASSGYRGGETQYF

length: 13
J: TRBJ1-1
V: TRBV19
D: .
size: .
DNA: TGTGCCAGTAACAGGGTGATGAACACTGAAGCTTTCTTT
CDR3: CASNRVMNTEAFF

length: 16
J: TRBJ2-3
V: TRBV5-1
D: TRBD1
size: .
DNA: TGCGCCAGCAGCTTGAACAGGGGGCAAAGCACAGATACGCAGTATTTT
CDR3: CASSLNRGQSTDTQYF

length: 14
J: TRBJ2-7
V: TRBV19
D: TRBD1
size: .
DNA: TGTGCCAGTAGTACCGGACAGGGGAGATACGAGCAGTACTTC
CDR3: CASSTGQGRYEQYF

length: 15
J: TRBJ2-1
V: TRBV14
D: TRBD2
size: .
DNA: TGTGCCAGCAGCCGCCGGGGGGTAGCGGGCCATGAGCAGTTCTTC
CDR3: CASSRRGVAGHEQFF

length: 15
J: TRBJ1-5
V: TRBV6-1
D: TRBD1
size: .
DNA: TGTGCCAGCAGTGTAACAGGGGTGGGCAATCAGCCCCAGCATTTT
CDR3: CASSVTGVGNQPQHF

length: 19
J: TRBJ2-6
V: TRBV4-3
D: TRBD1
size: .
DNA: TGCGCCAGCAGCCCTTCCCTGACAGGGAGCGTCTCTGGGGCCAACGTCCTGACTTTC
CDR3: CASSPSLTGSVSGANVLTF

length: 13
J: TRBJ2-4
V: TRBV2
D: .
size: once
DNA: TGTGCCAGCAGAGGACTAAGGAAAAACATTCAGTACTTC
CDR3: CASRGLRKNIQYF

length: 15
J: TRBJ1-1
V: TRBV18
D: .
size: .
DNA: TGTGCCAGCTCACCTCGGGTACCAGGGAACACTGAAGCTTTCTTT
CDR3: CASSPRVPGNTEAFF

length: 14
J: TRBJ2-2
V: TRBV5-1
D: .
size: .
DNA: TGCGCCAGCAGCCCAGGGGCTAACACCGGGGAGCTGTTTTTT
CDR3: CASSPGANTGELFF

length: 13
J: TRBJ2-2
V: TRBV10-2
D: .
size: .
DNA: TGCGCCAGCACCCCCCGAGGAGCCGGGGAGCTGTTTTTT
CDR3: CASTPRGAGELFF

length: 15
J: TRBJ2-5
V: TRBV9
D: .
size: few
DNA: TGTGCCAGCAGCGTAGGCCCAGCGAACCAAGAGACCCAGTACTTC
CDR3: CASSVGPANQETQYF

length: 13
J: TRBJ1-1
V: TRBV7-6
D: .
size: .
DNA: TGTGCCAGCAAACAGGGTGAGAACACTGAAGCTTTCTTT
CDR3: CASKQGENTEAFF

length: 17
J: TRBJ2-3
V: TRBV28
D: TRBD1
size: .
DNA: TGTGCCAGCAGTACCCCCTACGGGACAGTAGACGCAGATACGCAGTATTTT
CDR3: CASSTPYGTVDADTQYF

length: 14
J: TRBJ1-1
V: TRBV7-9
D: .
size: once
DNA: TGTGCCAGCAGCTCGAGGGGGGACGGCACTGAAGCTTTCTTT
CDR3: CASSSRGDGTEAFF

length: 14
J: TRBJ2-7
V: TRBV5-1
D: TRBD1
size: .
DNA: TGCGCCAGCAGTGGACAGGGTGGTATCTACGAGCAGTACTTC
CDR3: CASSGQGGIYEQYF

length: 18
J: TRBJ2-4
V: TRBV7-9
D: .
size: .
DNA: TGTGCCAGCAGACCCAAATGGAATAGCGAGGAAGCCAAAAACATTCAGTACTTC
CDR3: CASRPKWNSEEAKNIQYF

length: 16
J: TRBJ2-2
V: TRBV6-4
D: TRBD1
size: .
DNA: TGTGCCAGCAGTGAACAGGGGGCAGCCCACACCGGGGAGCTGTTTTTT
CDR3: CASSEQGAAHTGELFF

length: 17
J: TRBJ2-1
V: TRBV11-2
D: TRBD2
size: .
DNA: TGTGCCAGCAGCTTATTAACTAGCGGGAGCTCCTACAATGAGCAGTTCTTC
CDR3: CASSLLTSGSSYNEQFF

length: 13
J: TRBJ1-5
V: TRBV28
D: .
size: .
DNA: TGTGCCATCGGGCCTCGCTGGGATCAGCCCCAGCATTTT
CDR3: CAIGPRWDQPQHF

length: 14
J: TRBJ1-3
V: TRBV28
D: .
size: .
DNA: TGTGCCAGCAGTTTATACGGGGCTGGAAACACCATATATTTT
CDR3: CASSLYGAGNTIYF

length: 16
J: TRBJ2-5
V: TRBV7-9
D: TRBD2
size: .
DNA: TGTGCCAGCAGCTTAGGGGGTGGACTAGCTGGGCAGACCCAGTACTTC
CDR3: CASSLGGGLAGQTQYF

length: 19
J: TRBJ2-2
V: TRBV7-9
D: TRBD2
size: .
DNA: TGTGCCAGCAGCTTATTGAGACTAGCGGGAGGGCAAAGTTCGGGGGAGCTGTTTTTT
CDR3: CASSLLRLAGGQSSGELFF

length: 14
J: TRBJ2-5
V: TRBV5-1
D: TRBD2
size: .
DNA: TGCGCCAGCGGGGGGACTAGCGGGAGTGAGACCCAGTACTTC
CDR3: CASGGTSGSETQYF

length: 15
J: TRBJ2-1
V: TRBV15
D: .
size: .
DNA: TGTGCCACCAGCCTAGACAGGAGCTCCTACAATGAGCAGTTCTTC
CDR3: CATSLDRSSYNEQFF

length: 13
J: TRBJ1-5
V: TRBV18
D: .
size: .
DNA: TGTGCCAGCTCACCACCCGAGTCGGCAACCCAGCATTTT
CDR3: CASSPPESATQHF

length: 14
J: TRBJ2-7
V: TRBV5-1
D: TRBD1
size: .
DNA: TGCGCCAGCAGCTTGGACAGGGGGACCTACGAGCAGTACTTC
CDR3: CASSLDRGTYEQYF

length: 14
J: TRBJ1-3
V: TRBV5-1
D: .
size: once
DNA: TGCGCCAGCAGTCGGGACACCTCTGGAAACACCATATATTTT
CDR3: CASSRDTSGNTIYF

length: 16
J: TRBJ1-1
V: TRBV7-3
D: TRBD1
size: .
DNA: TGTGCCAGCAGCTTAGCCCGACAGGGAACGAACACTGAAGCTTTCTTT
CDR3: CASSLARQGTNTEAFF

length: 16
J: TRBJ2-7
V: TRBV30
D: .
size: .
DNA: TGTGCCTGGACCGCAAACAAACCCCGCTTGCCCTACGAGCAGTACTTC
CDR3: CAWTANKPRLPYEQYF

length: 16
J: TRBJ2-3
V: TRBV29-1
D: .
size: once
DNA: TGCAGCGTGAACGTCGGGTGGGGGGTAGAAACAGATACGCAGTATTTT
CDR3: CSVNVGWGVETDTQYF

length: 15
J: TRBJ1-1
V: TRBV9
D: TRBD1
size: .
DNA: TGTGCCAGCAGCGTAGGGACAGGGGCGAACACTGAAGCTTTCTTT
CDR3: CASSVGTGANTEAFF

length: 15
J: TRBJ1-2
V: TRBV28
D: TRBD1
size: .
DNA: TGTGCCAGCAGGCAGACCGGGACAGGGAACTATGGCTACACCTTC
CDR3: CASRQTGTGNYGYTF

length: 16
J: TRBJ1-3
V: TRBV5-1
D: TRBD1
size: .
DNA: TGCGCCAGCAGCCAGGGCGTCGGGACAGGGGGAAACACCATATATTTT
CDR3: CASSQGVGTGGNTIYF

length: 14
J: TRBJ2-5
V: TRBV7-3
D: .
size: .
DNA: TGTGCCAGCAGCTTAACAGGGAGGATGGAGACCCAGTACTTC
CDR3: CASSLTGRMETQYF

length: 15
J: TRBJ1-3
V: TRBV11-1
D: .
size: .
DNA: TGTGCCAGCAGCGCCCGGATTAGCTCTGGAAACACCATATATTTT
CDR3: CASSARISSGNTIYF

length: 13
J: TRBJ1-2
V: TRBV28
D: .
size: .
DNA: TGTGCCAGCAGTCTGAACAGGGCTGTGGGCTACACCTTC
CDR3: CASSLNRAVGYTF

length: 14
J: TRBJ1-3
V: TRBV30
D: TRBD1
size: .
DNA: TGTGCCTGGGATACAGGGGGCCTGGGAAACACCATATATTTT
CDR3: CAWDTGGLGNTIYF